What follows are 25 T cell receptor beta chains derived from one specimen sequenced in a study of T cells expressing NK-cell markers (TCRdb year 2020). Library construction relied on 5' RACE. The run used an Illumina HiSeq 2000. Each entry corresponds to one CDR3 protein sequence from reads that TCRdb reprocessed, and DNA is not given. The sample table on file contains roughly 150,000 distinct CDR3 sequences. The leading ten clones occupy about 18% of the sample. Sequenced material: blood T cells: a sorted CD56 or NKG2C T cell subset, CD4+ or CD8+ T cells, or bulk PBMC T cells (not recorded which). These receptors were obtained from a woman between 18 and 69 years old in good health.

The chain couples TRBV5-1 to TRBJ2-1; TCRdb's assignment of TRBD2 cannot be checked, as there is no DNA. Germline V CDR1 and CDR2: SGHRS, YFSETQ. This CDR3 contains 19 residues. The CDR3 is CASSVGLAGGKGAYNEQFF.

The chain couples TRBV12-3 or TRBV12-4 to TRBJ2-1. The CDR3 sequence is 13 residues long. CDR3 in amino acids: CASRRNNNNEQFF.

V and J are TRBV28 and TRBJ1-5; TCRdb picks TRBD1, but there is no DNA to check that call. CDR1 is MDHEN, CDR2 SYDVKM, per germline. The CDR3 length is 14 residues. CDR3 in amino acids: CASSRTGGGQPQHF.

The chain combines TRBV6-1 with TRBJ1-5; TCRdb selects TRBD1, and the lack of DNA leaves this call unchecked. The CDR3 loop spans 13 amino acids. Germline V lookup: CDR1 MNHNS, CDR2 SASEGT. The CDR3 sequence: CASSRVSNQPQHF.

This chain uses TRBV29-1 with TRBJ1-1. This CDR3 comprises 13 residues. The germline gives CDR1 SQVTM, CDR2 ANQGSEA. CDR3 region: CSAKKAINTEAFF.

The V call is TRBV7-9, the J call TRBJ1-1; TCRdb designates TRBD1, a call that cannot be tested without DNA. Germline V gene lookup returns CDR1 SEHNR and CDR2 FQNEAQ (reference sequence). The length of the CDR3 is 15 residues. The CDR3 spells CASSMTGLDFSEAFF.

This chain uses TRBV21-1 with TRBJ2-2; absent DNA, TCRdb's TRBD1 call cannot be checked. TRBV21-1 counts as a pseudogene. This CDR3 has 16 residues. CDR3 amino acids: CASSTNGTGNTGELFF.

The CDR3 is CSAGLAGAGNEQFF. The J gene is TRBJ2-1, the V gene TRBV20-1; TCRdb's D call, TRBD2, is unchecked because there is no DNA. The length of the CDR3 is 14 residues. From germline, CDR1 is DFQATT and CDR2 SNEGSKA (reference sequence).

The rearrangement links TRBV6-1 to TRBJ1-5; TCRdb lists TRBD1, though no DNA is available to test this call. The CDR3 runs 15 residues. Germline lookup yields CDR1 MNHNS and CDR2 SASEGT. The CDR3 protein is CASSPTTGAFQPQHF.

This chain connects TRBV9 to TRBJ2-7; TCRdb proposes TRBD2, but this gene call is untestable without DNA. CDR1 SGDLS and CDR2 YYNGEE come from the germline V gene. There are 15 residues in the CDR3. CDR3 sequence: CASSGGTRGYYEQYF.

This chain joins TRBV20-1 and TRBJ2-3. The CDR3 has 16 amino acids. CDR1 DFQATT and CDR2 SNEGSKA come from the germline V gene (reference sequence). CDR3 sequence: CSARDEHIVFTDTQYF.

The CDR3 is CASSVAAGTGYTF. The chain joins TRBV9 to TRBJ1-2; TCRdb lists TRBD1, though no DNA is available to test this call. This CDR3 is 13 amino acids long. Germline-derived CDR1 and CDR2 are SGDLS and YYNGEE. Supplemented by reference TRBV9 and TRBJ1-2, the full variable domain reads DSGVTQTPKHLITATGQRVTLRCSPRSGDLSVYWYQQSLDQGLQFLIQYYNGEERAKGNILERFSAQQFPDLHSELNLSSLELGDSALYFCASSVAAGTGYTFGSGTRLTVV.

The chain links TRBV5-1 to TRBJ1-4; TCRdb returns TRBD1, unconfirmable since there is no DNA. This CDR3 is 15 amino acids long. Germline CDR1 is SGHRS and CDR2 is YFSETQ. CDR3 sequence: CASSLGGQGREKLFF.

CDR3 amino acids: CASSRGQGETQYF. The V call is TRBV2, the J call TRBJ2-5; the TCRdb D gene call, TRBD1, has no DNA to confirm it. The CDR3 has 13 residues. Germline V gives CDR1 SNHLY, CDR2 FYNNEI. The variable domain in full, with the rest retrieved from reference TRBV2 and TRBJ2-5, is EPEVTQTPSHQVTQMGQEVILRCVPISNHLYFYWYRQILGQKVEFLVSFYNNEISEKSEIFDDQFSVERPDGSNFTLKIRSTKLEDSAMYFCASSRGQGETQYFGPGTRLLVL.

The genes are TRBV3-1 and TRBJ2-7; as DNA is missing, the TRBD1 call by TCRdb cannot be tested. The CDR3 totals 14 residues. Germline V lookup: CDR1 LGHDT, CDR2 YNNKEL (reference sequence). The CDR3 region is CASSQWDSHYEQYF.

The chain joins TRBV7-2 to TRBJ2-7; the D gene TCRdb calls, TRBD2, cannot be checked with no DNA. CDR1 is SGHTA, CDR2 FQGNSA, per germline. The CDR3 consists of 16 residues. The chain's CDR3 is CASSLDLAGGTYEQYF.

The chain has TRBV6-5 and TRBJ1-2; TCRdb's D call, TRBD1, is unchecked because there is no DNA. This CDR3 contains 16 residues. CDR1 is MNHEY, CDR2 SVGAGI, per germline. CDR3 protein: CASSLWEPGQGFGYTF.

The gene calls are TRBV11-2 and TRBJ1-3; there is no DNA to check the TCRdb D call of TRBD1. Germline lookup yields CDR1 SGHAT and CDR2 FQNNGV. The CDR3 is 15 residues long. The chain's CDR3 is CASSQGSDSGNTIYF. Looking up the rest from reference TRBV11-2 and TRBJ1-3 gives the full variable domain: EAGVAQSPRYKIIEKRQSVAFWCNPISGHATLYWYQQILGQGPKLLIQFQNNGVVDDSQLPKDRFSAERLKGVDSTLKIQPAKLEDSAVYLCASSQGSDSGNTIYFGEGSWLTVV.

The V and J genes are TRBV20-1 and TRBJ2-1. This CDR3 region has 12 residues. The V gene's germline CDR1 is DFQATT and CDR2 SNEGSKA (reference sequence). CDR3 sequence reads: CSAIVLGNEQFF.

This chain uses TRBV7-3 with TRBJ2-5; the TCRdb call, TRBD1, lacks DNA for checking. Germline values: CDR1 SGHTA, CDR2 FQGTGA. The CDR3 is made up of 19 amino acids. The CDR3 protein is CASSKQRVRIGATKETQYF.

CDR3 region: CASSSQGTMNTEAFF. This chain uses TRBV5-1 with TRBJ1-1; TCRdb designates TRBD1, a call that cannot be tested without DNA. The CDR3 length is 15 residues. Germline V gene lookup returns CDR1 SGHRS and CDR2 YFSETQ.

V and J are TRBV6-5 and TRBJ2-1; TCRdb reports TRBD2, a call that lacks DNA to check it against. CDR1 and CDR2 (germline): MNHEY, SVGAGI. The CDR3 contains 16 residues. This chain's CDR3 is CASSYGLRWLANEQFF.

The chain has TRBV11-2 and TRBJ2-2. The CDR3 is 13 residues long. The V gene's germline CDR1 is SGHAT and CDR2 FQNNGV. The CDR3: CASSLVAPGELFF.

V usage is TRBV7-2 and J usage is TRBJ2-7. Germline assignment: CDR1 SGHTA and CDR2 FQGNSA. There are 13 residues in the CDR3. The CDR3 reads CASSLRNDGEQYF.

This chain joins TRBV12-3 or TRBV12-4 and TRBJ2-7; TCRdb returns TRBD2, unconfirmable since there is no DNA. This CDR3 region has 15 residues. This CDR3 is CASSRVAGPSYEQYF.